A selection of T cell receptor beta chains follows, all from one sample in a study of T-cell reconstitution after alpha-beta-depleted transplantation in children. TCRdb re-called the PCR reads with MiXCR, one entry per CDR3 protein. The repertoire consists of about 290,000 distinct CDR3 sequences, with 9.5% to 13% occurring once and the leading ten covering less than 8%. The starting material was PBMCs, obtained before TCRalphabeta/CD19-depleted stem cell transplant. These receptors originate from a boy in the first two years of life with acute myeloid leukemia, due to receive a stem cell transplant. Both conserved end residues are part of each CDR3. Each record gives: J gene, clone size, D gene, V gene, CDR3 protein, CDR3 DNA. D genes are given only for firm matches. Clone size is given for some rows only: seen once, a few or many times, or a class if the clone is expanded.

>TRBJ2-1|many|.|TRBV7-9
CASSSGRYNEQFF
TGTGCCAGCAGCTCTGGACGATACAATGAGCAGTTCTTC
>TRBJ1-4|many|TRBD1|TRBV28
CASSPIITRDRAREKLFF
TGTGCCAGCAGTCCCATAATCACCCGGGACAGGGCCCGTGAAAAACTGTTTTTT
>TRBJ2-7|many|TRBD1|TRBV6-1
CASSESETGRREQYF
TGTGCCAGCAGTGAATCCGAGACAGGGCGAAGGGAGCAGTACTTC
>TRBJ2-7|.|TRBD2|TRBV10-3
CAIGEGYEQYF
TGTGCCATCGGGGAGGGGTACGAGCAGTACTTC
>TRBJ2-2|many|.|TRBV4-1
CASSYKRANTGELFF
TGCGCCAGCAGCTATAAGCGAGCCAACACCGGGGAGCTGTTTTTT
>TRBJ2-1|many|.|TRBV24-1
CATSDLGSSYNEQFF
TGTGCCACCAGTGATTTAGGGAGCTCCTACAATGAGCAGTTCTTC
>TRBJ1-2|many|.|TRBV12-3/TRBV12-4
CASRGTDRSGGYTF
TGTGCCAGCAGAGGGACGGACCGGAGCGGAGGCTACACCTTC
>TRBJ1-5|.|.|TRBV28
CASSFGGGSYSNQPQHF
TGTGCCAGCAGTTTTGGCGGAGGGTCCTATAGCAATCAGCCCCAGCATTTT
>TRBJ2-7|many|.|TRBV6-2/TRBV6-3
CASSLRVSTIRFYEQYF
TGTGCCAGCAGCCTTCGCGTTTCGACCATTAGGTTCTACGAGCAGTACTTC
>TRBJ2-2|many|.|TRBV20-1
CSARPRAPNTGELFF
TGCAGTGCTAGGCCCAGAGCCCCGAACACCGGGGAGCTGTTTTTT
>TRBJ2-5|few|.|TRBV24-1
CATSDSDRFQETQYF
TGTGCCACCAGTGACTCCGACAGGTTCCAAGAGACCCAGTACTTC
>TRBJ1-6|few|TRBD1|TRBV4-1
CASSQGAGTGGGRSPLHF
TGCGCCAGCAGCCAGGGGGCCGGAACAGGGGGAGGACGGTCACCCCTCCACTTT
>TRBJ2-7|many|.|TRBV3-1
CASSRKVGYEQYF
TGTGCCAGCAGCCGTAAAGTTGGTTACGAGCAGTACTTC
>TRBJ2-1|many|.|TRBV20-1
CSAGEVARNEQFF
TGCAGTGCCGGAGAGGTGGCACGAAATGAGCAGTTCTTC
>TRBJ2-5|few|TRBD1|TRBV19
CASSIGGPGQGAVETQYF
TGTGCCAGTAGTATAGGGGGGCCGGGACAGGGGGCAGTTGAGACCCAGTACTTC
>TRBJ2-7|many|.|TRBV5-1
CASSLGAGSREQYF
TGCGCCAGCAGCTTGGGGGCAGGGAGCCGCGAGCAGTACTTC
>TRBJ2-5|.|TRBD1|TRBV4-1
CASSQVHRGRDQETQYF
TGCGCCAGCAGCCAAGTCCACAGGGGAAGGGACCAAGAGACCCAGTACTTC
>TRBJ2-5|few|.|TRBV11-2
CASSLDMGWGGETQYF
TGTGCCAGCAGCTTAGATATGGGATGGGGTGGAGAGACCCAGTACTTC
>TRBJ2-7|many|.|TRBV25-1
CASRRGAYRRTQYF
TGTGCCAGCAGACGAGGGGCTTACAGGCGAACGCAGTACTTC
>TRBJ1-3|many|.|TRBV20-1
CSARDRREVSGNTIYF
TGCAGTGCTAGAGATAGGCGGGAGGTCTCTGGAAACACCATATATTTT
>TRBJ2-6|.|.|TRBV10-3
CAIGGSGANVLTF
TGTGCCATTGGAGGGAGCGGGGCCAACGTCCTGACTTTC
>TRBJ2-6|many|.|TRBV28
CASHTGANVLTF
TGTGCCAGCCACACTGGGGCCAACGTCCTGACTTTC